These 11 T cell receptor beta chains came from one sample sequenced in a study of CD8 T cells in ankylosing spondylitis. Via MiXCR, TCRdb re-called the 5' RACE reads, giving one row per CDR3 protein. Counted here are about 250,000 distinct CDR3 sequences, under 35% occurring once; the ten biggest clones make up around 4%. The specimen sequenced was blood, either unsorted or a sorted T cell fraction (not recorded which). These receptors were collected from a male donor with ankylosing spondylitis or in good health (not recorded which).

This clonotype has more than one count but fewer than ten. The chain employs TRBV3-1 and TRBJ2-1; D uncertain. This CDR3 spans 14 amino acids. Germline-derived CDR1 and CDR2 are LGHDT and YNNKEL (reference sequence). V lost 4 bases and J lost 6, with 13 bases in between. CDR3 amino acids: CASSPASPINEQFF. The DNA for the CDR3 is TGTGCCAGCAGCCCCGCCTCCCCTATCAATGAGCAGTTCTTC.

Points on this clonotype: The junction does not match germline at one end; this may be a read error. This rearrangement joins TRBV20-1 to TRBJ2-7; D could derive from TRBD1 or TRBD2 (5 bases each). This CDR3 has 19 residues. Germline V gene data show CDR1 as DFQATT and CDR2 as SNEGSKA (reference sequence). CDR3 region: CCARLSATAQPSKSYEQYF. The CDR3 DNA reads TGCTGTGCTAGACTTAGCGCGACAGCCCAACCTTCCAAAAGCTACGAGCAGTACTTC.

The chain combines TRBV12-3 or TRBV12-4 with TRBJ2-5; D unclear. The CDR3 covers 13 residues. Trimming shortened V by 5 bases and J by 5 bases, and 12 bases separated the two germline ends. CDR3 residues: CASSRHSRETQYF. The DNA for the CDR3 is TGTGCCAGCAGTCGACACTCACGGGAGACCCAGTACTTC.

Only a few counts were recorded for this clonotype. V usage is TRBV6-5 and J usage is TRBJ2-7; TRBD1 matches 9 bases. The J segment lost 0 bases and the V segment lost 4 bases, leaving 10 bases of the junction unmatched. The CDR3 is made up of 17 amino acids. Germline CDR1 is MNHEY and CDR2 is SVGAGI. As DNA, the CDR3 is TGTGCCAGCAGTTCCACCGCGGGGACAGGGACCTCCTACGAGCAGTACTTC. Translated: CASSSTAGTGTSYEQYF.

This clonotype was counted between two and nine times. The genes are TRBV12-3 or TRBV12-4 and TRBJ2-1; D not certain. Trimming removed 5 bases at V and 2 bases at J, with 10 bases between. The CDR3 is made up of 14 amino acids. The CDR3 DNA sequence: TGTGCCAGCAGTCTCGGGCGAACCTACAATGAGCAGTTCTTC. It specifies CASSLGRTYNEQFF.

The V and J genes are TRBV24-1 and TRBJ1-5, with D unresolved. The CDR3 spans 14 residues. Germline values: CDR1 KGHDR, CDR2 SFDVKD. Trimming left V 4 bases short and J 5 bases short, with 11 bases between. CDR3 sequence: CATSDPGGDQPQHF. As DNA, the CDR3 is TGTGCCACCAGTGACCCCGGCGGAGATCAGCCCCAGCATTTT.

This clonotype was counted ten times or more. The chain joins TRBV29-1 to TRBJ2-3; 9 nucleotides align to TRBD1. This CDR3 region has 14 residues. The germline gives CDR1 SQVTM, CDR2 ANQGSEA. V lost 1 base and J lost 1; bases outside the gene matches: 0. CDR3 loop: CSVEGDRGTDTQYF. The CDR3 DNA follows: TGCAGCGTTGAAGGGGACAGGGGCACAGATACGCAGTATTTT.

This clonotype occurred a few times. This chain joins TRBV10-3 and TRBJ2-7; 9 positions match TRBD1. The germline gives CDR1 ENHRY, CDR2 SYGVKD. The CDR3 is 14 residues long. The junction had 9 bases not matched to a gene; V was cut back by 7 bases and J by 5 bases. The CDR3 DNA reads as TGTGCCATCACCCCGGGACAGGGTTCCGACGAGCAGTACTTC. Encoded protein: CAITPGQGSDEQYF.

This clonotype was recorded once. Written as DNA, the CDR3 is TGCAGCGTGGGGGTGGGGGCCCCCTACGAGCAGTACTTC. Translating gives CSVGVGAPYEQYF. The V call is TRBV29-1, the J call TRBJ2-7, with D possibly matching TRBD1 (6 bases). Germline-derived CDR1 and CDR2 are SQVTM and ANQGSEA. The CDR3 has 13 residues. The V end was cut by 6 bases, the J end by 2 bases, with 14 bases between.

This clonotype was counted between two and nine times. The CDR3 is CSARGLAGYNEQFF. CDR3 DNA: TGCAGTGCCCGCGGACTAGCGGGATACAATGAGCAGTTCTTC. The chain carries TRBV20-1 and TRBJ2-1, with TRBD2 matching over 12 bases. The ends lost 6 bases at V and 4 bases at J; junction bases unmatched: 4. The CDR3 runs to 14 residues. CDR1 is DFQATT, CDR2 SNEGSKA, per germline (reference sequence).

V usage is TRBV5-1 and J usage is TRBJ1-2; D not certain. Germline V gene sequence: CDR1 SGHRS, CDR2 YFSETQ. V lost 3 bases, J lost 4 bases, and 13 bases lay in between. The CDR3 consists of 14 residues. CDR3 DNA: TGCGCCAGCAGCTCCGAGACGCAGTTCTATGGCTACACCTTC. Encoded protein: CASSSETQFYGYTF.